Below, 3 T cell receptor beta chains from the same sample are listed, as sequenced in a study of human T cells and chemical hapten exposure. Time point described: healthy volunteer bleed at 6 weeks. Unfractionated whole blood served as the source for total RNA extraction. One entry per CDR3 protein results from TCRdb running MiXCR on the RACE reads. The sample carries approximately 84,000 distinct CDR3 sequences, 8.6% recorded once. What was sequenced was whole blood. The receptors stem from a male donor in good health. Some clones in this sample may be carry-over from other donors' samples.

There are many counts of this clonotype. The CDR3 region is CASSLGGTGAQETQYF. Here the CDR3 DNA reads TGTGCCAGCAGCTTAGGAGGGACAGGCGCTCAAGAGACCCAGTACTTC. The rearrangement uses TRBV7-6 and TRBJ2-5; 8 bases agree with TRBD1. The CDR3 extends over 16 amino acids. V was pared by 1 base and J by 2 bases, with 6 bases of the junction left unmatched. Germline CDR1 reads SGHVS; CDR2 reads FNYEAQ.

This clonotype was found a few times. The V gene is TRBV20-1, the J gene TRBJ1-1; 7 bases align to TRBD1. The CDR3 contains 14 residues. From germline, CDR1 is DFQATT and CDR2 SNEGSKA (reference sequence). The DNA of the CDR3 is TGCAGAGTTACCGGGACAGAGTCGAACACTGAAGCTTTCTTT. Encoded protein: CRVTGTESNTEAFF.

This clonotype was seen only a few times. The CDR3 bases are TGTGCCAGCAGTTTATTACGCTCCGAAGCTAACTATGGCTACACCTTC. Protein: CASSLLRSEANYGYTF. The chain is built from TRBV28 and TRBJ1-2, with D unclear. The CDR3 is 16 residues long. Germline assignment: CDR1 MDHEN and CDR2 SYDVKM. V shed 1 base and J shed 0 bases, with 12 bases lying between them.